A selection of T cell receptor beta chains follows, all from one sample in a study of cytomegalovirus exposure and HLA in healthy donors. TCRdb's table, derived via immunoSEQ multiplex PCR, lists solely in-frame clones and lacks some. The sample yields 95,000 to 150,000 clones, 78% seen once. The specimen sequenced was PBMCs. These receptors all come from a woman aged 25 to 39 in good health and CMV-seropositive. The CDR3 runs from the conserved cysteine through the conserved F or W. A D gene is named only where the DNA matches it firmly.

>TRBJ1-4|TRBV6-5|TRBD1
CASSYSTGLGEKLFF
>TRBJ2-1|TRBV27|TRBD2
CASRAGLAYNEQFF
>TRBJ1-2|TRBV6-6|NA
CASKLGGSNYGYTF
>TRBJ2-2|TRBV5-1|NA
CASSPTATNTGELFF
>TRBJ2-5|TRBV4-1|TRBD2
CASSQAGRGGTETQYF
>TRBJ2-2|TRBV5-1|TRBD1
CASSLLGQDGTGELLF
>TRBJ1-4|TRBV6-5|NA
CASSDTVGFEKLFF
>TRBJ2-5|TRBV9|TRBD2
CASSVSGARRYQETQYF
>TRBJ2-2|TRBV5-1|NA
CASSPPFRGTGELFF
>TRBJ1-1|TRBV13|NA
CASGKSRGNTEAFF
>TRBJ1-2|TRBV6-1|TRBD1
CASSRTGGYGYTF
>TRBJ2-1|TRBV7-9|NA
CASSLVAGDGYNEQFF
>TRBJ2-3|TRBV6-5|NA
CASSLVGADTQYF
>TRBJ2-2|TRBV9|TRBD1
CASSPPQFRQGGTGELFF
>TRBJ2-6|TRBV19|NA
CASHGGNSYVLTF
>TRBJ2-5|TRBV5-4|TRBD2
CASSLGSSGGVETQYF
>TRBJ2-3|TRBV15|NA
CATSRDFSDTQYF